Sequencing of this T cell receptor beta chain was carried out in a study of PD-1 blockade in classical Hodgkin lymphoma. Time point specified: cycle 4 day 1 (C4D1), after more than five weeks of nivolumab. Patients all relapsed after autologous stem cell transplantation, and there was variation in brentuximab vedotin exposure. Classifying best responses yielded complete response, partial response or progressive disease. Libraries were prepared by immunoSEQ multiplex PCR; TCRdb keeps only in-frame clonotypes and omits some of them. The sample holds about 39,000 clones; 77% are singletons and the top ten take approximately 9.8%. Findings of the study overall: CD4+ TCR diversity rose significantly by C4D1, and CD8+ TCR diversity did not. Individuals who commenced nivolumab within less than 1 year of ASCT were excluded. It was among complete responders that baseline diversity resembled that of newly diagnosed patients.

From germline, CDR1 is SGHRS and CDR2 YFSETQ. Germline trimming cut 8 bases from V and 4 bases from J; bases unmatched to any gene: 9. CDR3 length: 15 residues. On this clone itself: Its target is unknown.

The chain combines TRBV5-1 with TRBJ2-1; 10 nucleotides line up with TRBD2. This sequence was found in a human donor with classical Hodgkin lymphoma. The specimen was peripheral blood mononuclear cells (PBMCs), collected before the fourth cycle of nivolumab. CDR3 in DNA: TGCGCCAGTACACGACAGCGGGGGGGATACAATGAGCAGTTCTTC. Translating gives CASTRQRGGYNEQFF.